This T cell receptor (beta chain) comes out of a study of T-cell reconstitution after alpha-beta-depleted transplantation in children. Unique molecular identifiers featured in how the TCRbeta library was prepared. From the PCR reads, TCRdb called clonotypes with MiXCR, one entry per CDR3 protein. The repertoire holds approximately 510,000 distinct CDR3 sequences, with around 19% as singletons. This clonotype was found a few times. The sequences come from PBMCs from the stem cell graft donor, collected from the stem cell graft. The sequence derives from a human donor who donated a stem cell graft to a child with acute lymphoblastic leukemia.

The CDR3 loop reads CSARHWGTSGIKYYEQYF. CDR3 DNA sequence: TGCAGTGCTAGACATTGGGGGACTAGCGGGATCAAATACTACGAGCAGTACTTC. The chain uses TRBV20-1 and TRBJ2-7; the match to TRBD2 covers 13 bases. The CDR3 has 18 residues. The V gene's germline CDR1 is DFQATT and CDR2 SNEGSKA (reference sequence). Trimming took 2 bases from V and 3 from J; bases not matched to a gene: 13.